Listed here are 12 T cell receptor beta chains from one sample, sequenced in a study of technical replicates of blood from a few donors. Produced via immunoSEQ multiplex PCR; TCRdb's table is partial and in-frame only. Of around 90,000 clones in the sample, 94% were seen once. What was sequenced was T cells isolated from PBMCs. The receptors derive from a human donor in good health.

The J gene is TRBJ1-1, the V gene TRBV2; D remains unclear. CDR3 length equals 12 residues. Per the germline V gene, CDR1 is SNHLY and CDR2 is FYNNEI. V gave up 8 bases and J gave up 8 bases, with 15 bases separating them. The CDR3 DNA sequence: TGTGCCAGCCCGCCGGGAGAGCTAGAAGCTTTCTTT. As protein: CASPPGELEAFF. The whole variable domain, filled in from reference TRBV2 and TRBJ1-1, reads EPEVTQTPSHQVTQMGQEVILRCVPISNHLYFYWYRQILGQKVEFLVSFYNNEISEKSEIFDDQFSVERPDGSNFTLKIRSTKLEDSAMYFCASPPGELEAFFGQGTRLTVV.

The chain links TRBV6-1 to TRBJ2-7; tentatively, D is TRBD2 (5 bases). The CDR3 has 15 residues. V shed 1 base and J shed 0 bases, with 10 bases lying between them. Germline V gene sequence: CDR1 MNHNS, CDR2 SASEGT. The CDR3 region has the DNA TGTGCCAGCAGTGAAGGGACTGCGAGCTCCTACGAGCAGTACTTC. Its translation: CASSEGTASSYEQYF.

This sequence joins TRBV19 and TRBJ1-5; 8 nucleotides agree with TRBD1. The junction had 12 bases not matched to a gene; V was cut back by 5 bases and J by 3 bases. This CDR3 comprises 17 residues. Germline CDR1 reads LNHDA; CDR2 reads SQIVND (reference sequence). The CDR3 DNA sequence: TGTGCCAGTAGTGGGACAGGCTCGGGACGGGCCAATCAGCCCCAGCATTTT. Amino acid sequence: CASSGTGSGRANQPQHF.

The CDR3 sequence: CASRDDRASNQPQHF. Written as DNA, the CDR3 is TGTGCCAGCAGAGACGACAGGGCAAGCAATCAGCCCCAGCATTTT. The V call is TRBV2, the J call TRBJ1-5, with TRBD1 matching over 7 bases. The germline CDR1 and CDR2 sequences are SNHLY and FYNNEI. The CDR3 totals 15 residues. Losses at the gene ends were 6 bases for V and 1 base for J; bases not matched to a gene: 6.

V gene TRBV29-1 combines with J gene TRBJ1-2; D is unresolved. The V and J ends lost 0 bases and 7 bases respectively, with 3 bases between them. This CDR3 has 10 residues. Germline CDR1 SQVTM, CDR2 ANQGSEA. CDR3 in DNA: TGCAGCGTTGAAGAGAGTGGCTACACCTTC. Translated: CSVEESGYTF.

This chain links TRBV9 with TRBJ2-1, with TRBD2 matching over 10 bases. The CDR3 has 17 residues. J gave up 6 bases and V 0 bases, and 9 bases lay outside the gene matches. Germline CDR1 SGDLS, CDR2 YYNGEE. The CDR3 DNA reads as TGTGCCAGCAGCGTAGTTAGAATAGCGGGAGGCCTCAATGAGCAGTTCTTC. As protein: CASSVVRIAGGLNEQFF.

V gene TRBV2 combines with J gene TRBJ2-2; TRBD1 agrees at 8 bases. The CDR3 has 13 residues. J was trimmed by 8 bases and V by 6 bases; bases with no gene match: 5. In germline, CDR1 is SNHLY, CDR2 FYNNEI. CDR3 residues: CASRDRDFGELFF. The DNA for the CDR3 is TGTGCCAGCAGGGACAGGGACTTTGGGGAGCTGTTTTTT.

This chain connects TRBV7-6 to TRBJ2-5; no reliable D call. Trimming removed 2 bases from V and 4 bases from J, with 14 bases in between. This CDR3 contains 15 residues. Germline CDR1 and CDR2: SGHVS and FNYEAQ. DNA for the CDR3: TGTGCCAGCAGCTTACATGCACAGAAGAGAGAGACCCAGTACTTC. It yields the protein CASSLHAQKRETQYF.

This chain joins TRBV19 and TRBJ1-1, with D maybe TRBD1 (6 bases). The CDR3 has 16 amino acids. CDR1 and CDR2 (germline): LNHDA, SQIVND (reference sequence). Trimming removed 6 bases from V and 0 bases from J, with 17 bases in between. CDR3: CASSGGAGAMNTEAFF. As DNA, the CDR3 is TGTGCCAGTAGCGGGGGGGCAGGGGCAATGAACACTGAAGCTTTCTTT.

V and J are TRBV18 and TRBJ2-7; tentative D call: TRBD2 (5 bases). The germline V and J ends were trimmed by 4 bases and 5 bases, with 6 bases remaining between them. The CDR3 has 11 residues. Germline CDR1 and CDR2: KGHSH and LQKENI. The CDR3 nucleotides read TGTGCCAGCTCACGCGGGCACGAGCAGTACTTC. It translates to CASSRGHEQYF.

The genes are TRBV5-4 and TRBJ2-5; weak D call: TRBD1 (5 bases). CDR3 length: 13 residues. V was trimmed by 0 bases and J by 4 bases, leaving 7 bases between them. Germline V gene lookup returns CDR1 SGHNT and CDR2 YYREEE (reference sequence). CDR3 DNA: TGTGCCAGCAGCTTGGGGGGCGCAGAGACCCAGTACTTC. Translated: CASSLGGAETQYF.

The table lists this clone with a count of one. The chain joins TRBV2 to TRBJ2-3; a weak D match, TRBD2 (6 bases). This CDR3 region has 15 residues. The V gene lost 6 bases and the J gene lost 1 base, with 14 bases spanning the gap. Germline V lookup: CDR1 SNHLY, CDR2 FYNNEI. CDR3 nucleotides: TGTGCCAGCAGCAGACTAGAAATCGGCACAGATACGCAGTATTTT. As protein: CASSRLEIGTDTQYF.